This T cell receptor beta chain was recorded in a study of cytomegalovirus exposure and HLA in healthy donors. Trimming took 3 bases from V and 4 from J; bases not matched to a gene: 5. The CDR3 is 14 residues long. The germline V gene encodes CDR1 LNHDA and CDR2 SQIVND (reference sequence). A word on this clone: The target antigen is unknown.

Study observations and caveats: High sensitivity and specificity were reportedly achieved when the classifier diagnosed cytomegalovirus status.

This PCR relied on a set of 60 Vbeta primers and 13 Jbeta primers. Sequencing was performed with immunoSEQ multiplex PCR; in TCRdb, only in-frame clones are kept and a portion is missing. Reported are some 130,000 clones; the ten largest clones contain approximately 1.6%. This chain links TRBV19 with TRBJ2-5, with 7 bases aligning to TRBD2. The sequence was obtained from a woman in her thirties or forties in good health and CMV-seropositive. The sequenced sample was PBMCs. CDR3 residues: CASSMGTTGETQYF. The DNA of the CDR3 is TGTGCCAGTAGTATGGGGACTACGGGAGAGACCCAGTACTTC. Supplemented by reference TRBV19 and TRBJ2-5, the full variable domain reads DGGITQSPKYLFRKEGQNVTLSCEQNLNHDAMYWYRQDPGQGLRLIYYSQIVNDFQKGDIAEGYSVSREKKESFPLTVTSAQKNPTAFYLCASSMGTTGETQYFGPGTRLLVL.